This T cell receptor beta chain is from a study of technical replicates of blood from several donors. Clones were sequenced by immunoSEQ multiplex PCR, and TCRdb holds only the in-frame ones, with some missing. The table shows around 100,000 clones, with 95% to 97% occurring only once. CDR1 and CDR2 (germline): SGHNT, YENEEA. V lost 1 base to trimming and J lost 0 bases; unmatched junction nucleotides: 10. The CDR3 contains 19 residues. The specimen was T cells isolated from PBMCs. The clonotype was recovered from a human donor in good health. The rearrangement uses TRBV11-3 and TRBJ2-1, with TRBD2 matching 9 bases. The CDR3 reads CASSLVRLAGPSSYNEQFF. The DNA of the CDR3 is TGTGCCAGCAGCTTAGTCCGCCTAGCGGGACCATCCTCCTACAATGAGCAGTTCTTC.